A selection of T cell receptor beta chains follows, all from one sample in a study of a mutant IDH1 vaccine in newly diagnosed glioma. Some clones are missing from TCRdb's copy, which holds only in-frame ones; the method was immunoSEQ multiplex PCR. The sample records about 42,000 clones, approximately 85% being singletons. These TCRs' antigens remain unknown. Material: PBMCs, obtained from a glioma patient whose treatment included an IDH1 peptide vaccine. Receptors were obtained from a man aged 35-49 years with glioma. Each CDR3 is given without its conserved first and last residue. The size entry is marked missing in some rows and otherwise reads once, few, many or a size class.

>TRBV5-1|-
ASSLETPSYNEQF
>TRBV29-1|-
SVAQVGQPQH
>TRBV18|-
ASSPDRGLYGYT
>TRBV19|-
ASSNGDYQETQY
>TRBV5-1|-
ASSIIPGTSGSEQY
>TRBV7-6|few
ASSSRDKETQY
>TRBV28|-
ASSSGTGSSYEQY
>TRBV4-1|few
ASSRVRSSWDNEQF
>TRBV7-3|-
ASSQGPQGLTEAF
>TRBV7-8|-
ASSRRYEQY
>TRBV27|-
ASSQFTGPIDEQY
>TRBV29-1|few
SVAGLNYGYT
>TRBV28|-
ASRITGYTEAF
>TRBV11-2|once
ASSYLGQNGEAF
>TRBV29-1|few
SVRNRDQPQH
>TRBV4-3|-
ASSQDSGGRPSETQY
>TRBV19|-
ASSRVAGGLSSYEQY
>TRBV10-2|-
ASRWGLGGDNEQF
>TRBV6-1|once
ASSPGGSGGYEQY
>TRBV6-5|-
ASSLQGTGELF
>TRBV6-6|-
ASSYVAAEGDEQY
>TRBV15|-
ATSTVNTEAF
>TRBV28|-
ASNPQGSGADEQF
>TRBV19|-
ASSVPSGESTQY
>TRBV4-2|-
ASRTGQGSSYEQY
>TRBV2|-
ATLNTQY
>TRBV21-1|once
ASSRGWRPGQGAQDTQY
>TRBV27|-
ASAVWGTDTQY
>TRBV2|-
ASSESGQAGETQY
>TRBV27|-
ASSLQGNTEKLF
>TRBV14|-
ASSQDRARWNEAF
>TRBV10-3|-
AISESTGGSRREQY
>TRBV28|-
ASSSPSGSGIYEQY
>TRBV11-2|-
ASSLAYTEAF
>TRBV18|-
ASSNGGLNTEAF
>TRBV29-1|-
SADGTETQY
>TRBV6-5|medium-sized
ASSNQGVYAEAF
>TRBV19|-
ASHDSGRGGNEQF
>TRBV19|-
ASSFRQSYNEQF
>TRBV27|-
ASSFFTNEKLF
>TRBV5-1|-
ASSLSPNTEAF
>TRBV10-3|-
ATRRESNEKLF
>TRBV11-1|once
ASSKTGGVSGELF
>TRBV6-5|-
ASRLDSSYEQY
>TRBV27|-
ASSPVGGRYEQF
>TRBV11-2|-
ASSNPGFNYGYT
>TRBV18|once
ASSPPTVDQPQH
>TRBV5-1|once
ASSLWRRTGANVLT
>TRBV12-5|-
ASGSTEAGPDTQY
>TRBV5-6|few
ASSSTRELF
>TRBV7-9|-
ASSLEAGILYTGELF
>TRBV10-3|once
AIGGTSGADNEQF
>TRBV5-1|-
ASSSGLAGATGELF
>TRBV13|-
ASSETGLRETQY
>TRBV19|-
ASSRLGAGLF
>TRBV5-6|-
ASSLQREGSIQETQY